These 24 T cell receptor beta chains share one sample of origin, sequenced in a study of cytomegalovirus exposure and HLA in healthy donors. The PCR made use of 60 Vbeta and 13 Jbeta primers. Clones were sequenced by immunoSEQ multiplex PCR, and TCRdb holds only the in-frame ones, with some missing. In the table there are fewer than 120,000 clones, 79% of which are singletons. The sequenced sample was PBMCs. These receptors all come from a man aged 25 to 40 in good health and CMV-seropositive.

This clone was seen a few times. The V gene is TRBV11-3, the J gene TRBJ2-7, with D possibly TRBD2 on 5 matching bases. The CDR3 is 12 amino acids. CDR1 and CDR2 from the germline V gene are SGHNT and YENEEA. Trimming took 1 base from V and 8 from J, leaving 9 bases between them. For the CDR3, the DNA is TGTGCCAGCAGCTTAGTGGAGGAGAAGCAGTACTTC. Amino acid sequence: CASSLVEEKQYF.

V gene TRBV7-2 combines with J gene TRBJ2-1, with D possibly matching TRBD2 (6 bases). This CDR3 has 15 amino acids. Trimming took 7 bases from V and 0 from J, leaving 13 bases between them. Looked up from germline, CDR1 is SGHTA and CDR2 is FQGNSA. The DNA of the CDR3 is TGTGCCAGCAACCCATGGGGGGACTCCTACAATGAGCAGTTCTTC. This gives the protein CASNPWGDSYNEQFF.

This clone was seen more than once but under ten times. The chain is built from TRBV27 and TRBJ2-7, with a tentative D call TRBD2 (6 bases). Germline assignment: CDR1 MNHEY and CDR2 SMNVEV (reference sequence). The CDR3 length is 12 residues. The V end was cut by 6 bases, the J end by 3 bases, with 9 bases between. The CDR3 spells CASRKEGYEQYF. The CDR3 DNA is TGTGCCAGCAGGAAGGAGGGCTACGAGCAGTACTTC.

V and J are TRBV6-1 and TRBJ1-1; a weak D match, TRBD1 (6 bases). Trimming took 1 base from V and 5 from J, leaving 14 bases between them. Germline CDR1 reads MNHNS; CDR2 reads SASEGT. This CDR3 contains 15 residues. CDR3 in amino acids: CASSEVRGARTEAFF. CDR3 DNA: TGTGCCAGCAGTGAAGTCCGGGGGGCGCGGACTGAAGCTTTCTTT.

The rearrangement links TRBV23-1 to TRBJ1-5; D unclear. TRBV23-1 is designated an ORF whose function remains uncertain. The CDR3 is 14 amino acids. The V and J ends lost 1 base and 7 bases respectively, with 11 bases between them. CDR3 DNA sequence: TGCGCCAGCAGTCAATTTTGGGCCCGACAGCCCCAGCATTTT. Translated: CASSQFWARQPQHF.

V gene TRBV15 combines with J gene TRBJ2-7; 9 positions agree with TRBD1. The germline CDR1 and CDR2 sequences are LNHNV and YYDKDF (reference sequence). V gave up 1 base and J gave up 5 bases; unmatched junction bases: 9. There are 16 residues in the CDR3. CDR3 loop: CATSRGTGTGFNEQYF. The CDR3 region has the DNA TGTGCCACCAGCAGAGGAACGGGGACAGGGTTCAACGAGCAGTACTTC.

This clone was picked up a small number of times. The chain links TRBV5-1 to TRBJ2-7; 9 positions agree with TRBD1. This CDR3 region has 13 residues. V lost 3 bases and J lost 7; bases outside the gene matches: 5. The germline V gene has CDR1 SGHRS and CDR2 YFSETQ. CDR3: CASSWGQGQEQYF. For the CDR3, the DNA is TGCGCCAGCAGCTGGGGACAGGGTCAAGAGCAGTACTTC.

This CDR3 is CSVQGGSGTQYF. CDR3 nucleotides: TGCAGCGTACAGGGTGGGTCGGGTACGCAGTATTTT. This chain joins TRBV29-1 and TRBJ2-3, with D possibly being TRBD1 (6 bases). Trimming removed 6 bases from V and 8 bases from J, with 15 bases in between. The germline V gene has CDR1 SQVTM and CDR2 ANQGSEA. The CDR3 length is 12 residues.

The chain couples TRBV28 to TRBJ1-5; D possibly corresponds to TRBD1 (6 bases). Germline CDR1 MDHEN, CDR2 SYDVKM. This CDR3 region has 14 residues. Trimming stripped 4 bases from V and 4 bases from J, with 11 bases between. The CDR3 sequence is CASSSPGVNQPQHF. In nucleotides, the CDR3 is TGTGCCAGCAGTTCGCCAGGGGTTAATCAGCCCCAGCATTTT.

This clone was detected only once. Other DNA sequences in this specimen translate into the identical CDR3. V usage is TRBV2 and J usage is TRBJ1-6; D gene unclear. V lost 3 bases and J 0 bases, leaving 6 bases between the germline ends. Per the germline V gene, CDR1 is SNHLY and CDR2 is FYNNEI. The CDR3 runs 15 residues. CDR3 sequence reads: CASSEESSYNSPLHF. CDR3 DNA: TGTGCCAGCAGTGAGGAGAGCTCCTATAATTCACCCCTCCACTTT.

This clone was detected a few times. The V and J genes are TRBV7-9 and TRBJ2-7; 7 bases match TRBD1. The CDR3 is 13 residues long. The V segment lost 4 bases and the J segment 11 bases; nucleotides outside the gene matches: 11. Looked up from germline, CDR1 is SEHNR and CDR2 is FQNEAQ (reference sequence). The CDR3 nucleotides read TGTGCCAGCAGCTCATACAAAGGACAGGCCAAGTACTTC. It specifies CASSSYKGQAKYF.

V gene TRBV7-2 combines with J gene TRBJ2-2; TRBD2 agrees at 7 bases. Losses at the gene ends were 5 bases for V and 5 bases for J; bases not matched to a gene: 11. Germline V CDR1 and CDR2: SGHTA, FQGNSA. This CDR3 comprises 16 residues. The CDR3 region has the DNA TGTGCCAGCAGCCCGTGGCCCAGGGAGGGGACCGGGGAGCTGTTTTTT. Encoded protein: CASSPWPREGTGELFF.

V and J are TRBV6-6 and TRBJ1-1; 7 nucleotides match TRBD1. The J segment lost 6 bases and the V segment lost 5 bases, leaving 9 bases of the junction unmatched. CDR1 MNHNY and CDR2 SVGAGI come from the germline V gene (reference sequence). The CDR3 has 14 amino acids. The chain's CDR3 is CASSRQGLGSEAFF. CDR3 DNA: TGTGCCAGCAGTAGACAGGGTTTGGGATCTGAAGCTTTCTTT.

The V and J genes are TRBV7-9 and TRBJ2-3; TRBD2 matches 13 bases. The CDR3 is 18 residues long. The germline V gene encodes CDR1 SEHNR and CDR2 FQNEAQ (reference sequence). Unmatched junction bases numbered 8, after V lost 5 bases and J lost 0 bases. The chain's CDR3 is CASSKTSGGRLSTDTQYF. The CDR3 DNA follows: TGTGCCAGCAGCAAGACTAGCGGGGGGCGGTTGAGCACAGATACGCAGTATTTT.

J is TRBJ1-1 and V is TRBV20-1; no clear D. V was pared by 5 bases and J by 7 bases, with 11 bases between. The CDR3 sequence is 11 residues long. Germline assignment: CDR1 DFQATT and CDR2 SNEGSKA (reference sequence). The CDR3 coding sequence is TGCAGTGCTTTTCACACGAATGAAGCTTTCTTT. This encodes CSAFHTNEAFF.

This clone occurred a few times. The V gene is TRBV10-2, the J gene TRBJ2-7; 7 nucleotides align to TRBD2. The CDR3 covers 14 residues. V trimming: 6 bases; J trimming: 2 bases; junction bases outside the gene matches: 7. Looked up from germline, CDR1 is WSHSY and CDR2 is SAAADI. CDR3 amino acids: CASRASGGTYEQYF. In DNA, the CDR3 is TGCGCCAGCAGAGCTAGCGGTGGAACCTACGAGCAGTACTTC.

The V call is TRBV5-5, the J call TRBJ2-7; D perhaps matches TRBD1 (6 bases). The V and J ends lost 4 bases and 4 bases respectively, with 15 bases between them. This CDR3 has 14 residues. Germline-derived CDR1 and CDR2 are SGHKS and YYEKEE (reference sequence). CDR3 sequence reads: CASSPQGSVYEQYF. The CDR3 nucleotides are TGTGCCAGCAGCCCCCAGGGGTCAGTGTACGAGCAGTACTTC.

The rearrangement uses TRBV27 and TRBJ2-3; 9 bases are a match to TRBD1. Germline CDR1 and CDR2: MNHEY and SMNVEV (reference sequence). The trim removed 5 bases at V and 5 bases at J, leaving 11 bases unmatched. The CDR3 contains 16 residues. The CDR3 is CASSTTQGALLDTQYF. DNA of the CDR3: TGTGCCAGCAGTACCACACAGGGGGCGCTTTTAGATACGCAGTATTTT.

CDR3 DNA sequence: TGTGCCAGCAGCCCCCGTAGCGGGTCCTACGAGCAGTACTTC. Translation gives CASSPRSGSYEQYF. The chain couples TRBV11-3 to TRBJ2-7, with TRBD2 identical over 7 bases. The CDR3 spans 14 residues. The germline gives CDR1 SGHNT, CDR2 YENEEA. The junction had 5 bases not matched to a gene; V was cut back by 5 bases and J by 1 base.

This chain connects TRBV19 to TRBJ1-1; 7 bases fit TRBD1. CDR1 and CDR2 from the germline V gene are LNHDA and SQIVND (reference sequence). The CDR3 is 16 residues long. Losses at the gene ends were 5 bases for V and 1 base for J; bases not matched to a gene: 10. This CDR3 reads CASSSSRTGSNTEAFF. CDR3 nucleotide sequence: TGTGCCAGTAGTTCTTCACGGACAGGCTCGAACACTGAAGCTTTCTTT.

The chain employs TRBV27 and TRBJ2-5, with TRBD2 matching 10 bases. Germline values: CDR1 MNHEY, CDR2 SMNVEV (reference sequence). V was clipped by 5 bases and J by 5 bases; unmatched bases: 5. This CDR3 spans 14 amino acids. The DNA of the CDR3 is TGTGCCAGCAGTGGTCTAGCGGGGGTGGAGACCCAGTACTTC. This codes for CASSGLAGVETQYF.

This chain joins TRBV9 and TRBJ1-3, with a tentative D call TRBD1 (6 bases). This CDR3 comprises 17 residues. CDR1 SGDLS and CDR2 YYNGEE come from the germline V gene. Trimming stripped 2 bases from V and 0 bases from J, with 15 bases between. The CDR3 reads CASSVSTGIGSGNTIYF. CDR3 sequence (DNA): TGTGCCAGCAGCGTCTCCACAGGGATTGGCTCTGGAAACACCATATATTTT.

This clone appeared a few times. The genes are TRBV5-8 and TRBJ2-2, with D perhaps matching TRBD1 (6 bases). Germline assignment: CDR1 SGHTS and CDR2 YDEGEE. The CDR3 is made up of 16 amino acids. The V gene lost 0 bases and the J gene lost 4 bases, with 13 bases spanning the gap. The CDR3 coding sequence is TGTGCCAGCAGCTTGGAGGCGGACAGATTCACCGGGGAGCTGTTTTTT. Protein product: CASSLEADRFTGELFF.

Note on this clone: The sample has other DNA sequences that encode this CDR3 too. This chain joins TRBV2 and TRBJ2-7, with 11 bases that match TRBD1. Germline trimming cut 7 bases from V and 5 bases from J; bases unmatched to any gene: 16. In germline, CDR1 is SNHLY, CDR2 FYNNEI. CDR3 length: 17 amino acids. DNA of the CDR3: TGTGCCAGCATAAGAATAATAGGACAGGGGGCAGACGACGAGCAGTACTTC. This encodes CASIRIIGQGADDEQYF.